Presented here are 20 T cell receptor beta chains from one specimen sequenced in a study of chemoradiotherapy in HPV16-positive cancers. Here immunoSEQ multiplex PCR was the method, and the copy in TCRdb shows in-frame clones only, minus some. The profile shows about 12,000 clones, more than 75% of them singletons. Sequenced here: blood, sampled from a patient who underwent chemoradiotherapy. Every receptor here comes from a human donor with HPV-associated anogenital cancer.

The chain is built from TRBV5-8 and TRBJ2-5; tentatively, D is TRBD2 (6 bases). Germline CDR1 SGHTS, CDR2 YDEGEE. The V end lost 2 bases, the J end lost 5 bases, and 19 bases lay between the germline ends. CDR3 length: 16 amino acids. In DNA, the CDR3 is TGTGCCAGCAGCTTTCCGACAGACCCGGGGGTCGAGACCCAGTACTTC. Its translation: CASSFPTDPGVETQYF.

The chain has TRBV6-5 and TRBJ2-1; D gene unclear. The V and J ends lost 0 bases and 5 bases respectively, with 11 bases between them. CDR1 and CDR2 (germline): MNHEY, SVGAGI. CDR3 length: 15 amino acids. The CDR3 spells CASSYSIGANNEQFF. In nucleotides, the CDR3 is TGTGCCAGCAGTTACTCGATTGGAGCCAACAATGAGCAGTTCTTC.

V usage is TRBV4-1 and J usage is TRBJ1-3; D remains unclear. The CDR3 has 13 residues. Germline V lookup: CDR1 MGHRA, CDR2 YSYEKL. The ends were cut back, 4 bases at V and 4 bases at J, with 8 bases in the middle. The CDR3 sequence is CASSLSTGNTIYF. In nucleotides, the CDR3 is TGCGCCAGCAGCCTCAGTACAGGAAACACCATATATTTT.

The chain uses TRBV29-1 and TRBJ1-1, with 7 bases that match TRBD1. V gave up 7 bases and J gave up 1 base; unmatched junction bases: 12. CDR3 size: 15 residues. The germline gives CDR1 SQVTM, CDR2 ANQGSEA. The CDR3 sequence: CSAKGDRASNTEAFF. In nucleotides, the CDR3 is TGCAGCGCAAAAGGGGACAGAGCTTCGAACACTGAAGCTTTCTTT.

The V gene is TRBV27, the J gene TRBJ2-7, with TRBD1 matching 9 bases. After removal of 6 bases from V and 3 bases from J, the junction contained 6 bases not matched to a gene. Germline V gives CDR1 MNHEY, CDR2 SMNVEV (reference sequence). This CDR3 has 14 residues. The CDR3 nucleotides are TGTGCCAGCAGCCAACAGGGGGCGAACTACGAGCAGTACTTC. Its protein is CASSQQGANYEQYF.

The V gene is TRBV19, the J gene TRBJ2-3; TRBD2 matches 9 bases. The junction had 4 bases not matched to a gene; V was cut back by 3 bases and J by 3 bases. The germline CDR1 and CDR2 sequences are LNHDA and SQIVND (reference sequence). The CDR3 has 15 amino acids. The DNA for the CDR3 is TGTGCCAGTAGTATGGTTAGCGGGGGAACAGATACGCAGTATTTT. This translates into CASSMVSGGTDTQYF.

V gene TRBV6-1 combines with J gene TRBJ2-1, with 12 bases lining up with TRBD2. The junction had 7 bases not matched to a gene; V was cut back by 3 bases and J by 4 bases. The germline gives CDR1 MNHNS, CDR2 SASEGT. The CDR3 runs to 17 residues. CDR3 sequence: CASSEQWLAGGYNEQFF. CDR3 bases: TGTGCCAGCAGTGAGCAGTGGCTAGCGGGGGGGTACAATGAGCAGTTCTTC.

The CDR3 DNA is TGTGCCAGCAGCTCCCAGCAGGGTTCGAACACCGGGGAGCTGTTTTTT. It is translated as CASSSQQGSNTGELFF. J is TRBJ2-2 and V is TRBV5-5, with a tentative D call TRBD1 (5 bases). The ends were cut back, 3 bases at V and 0 bases at J, with 12 bases in the middle. Germline assignment: CDR1 SGHKS and CDR2 YYEKEE (reference sequence). CDR3 length: 16 amino acids.

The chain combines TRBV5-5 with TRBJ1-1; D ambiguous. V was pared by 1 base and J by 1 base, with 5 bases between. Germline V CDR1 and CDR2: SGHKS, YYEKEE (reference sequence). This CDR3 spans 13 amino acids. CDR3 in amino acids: CASSLTPNTEAFF. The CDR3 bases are TGTGCCAGCAGCTTGACACCGAACACTGAAGCTTTCTTT.

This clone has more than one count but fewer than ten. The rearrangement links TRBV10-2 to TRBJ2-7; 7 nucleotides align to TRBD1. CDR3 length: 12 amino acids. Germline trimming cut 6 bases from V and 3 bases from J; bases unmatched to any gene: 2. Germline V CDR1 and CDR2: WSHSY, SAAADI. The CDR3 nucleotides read TGCGCCAGCAGGGGGGACAGCTACGAGCAGTACTTC. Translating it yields CASRGDSYEQYF.

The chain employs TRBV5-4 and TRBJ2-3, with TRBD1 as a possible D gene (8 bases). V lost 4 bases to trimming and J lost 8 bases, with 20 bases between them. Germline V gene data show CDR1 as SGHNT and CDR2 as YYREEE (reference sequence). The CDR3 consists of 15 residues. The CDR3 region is CASSPQGGDRPTQYF. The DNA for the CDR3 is TGTGCCAGCAGCCCACAGGGGGGGGACCGCCCTACGCAGTATTTT.

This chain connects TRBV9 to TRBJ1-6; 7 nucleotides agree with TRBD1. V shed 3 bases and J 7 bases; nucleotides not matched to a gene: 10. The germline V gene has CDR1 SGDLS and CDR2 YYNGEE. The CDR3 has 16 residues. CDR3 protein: CASSGQGQGPNSPLHF. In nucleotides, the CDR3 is TGTGCCAGCAGCGGACAGGGTCAGGGGCCCAATTCACCCCTCCACTTT.

CDR3 sequence reads: CASSQDKGTGFRDNSPLHF. Written as DNA, the CDR3 is TGCGCCAGCAGCCAAGACAAGGGGACAGGGTTTCGGGATAATTCACCCCTCCACTTT. V is TRBV4-1 and J is TRBJ1-6; TRBD1 matches at 9 bases. Germline CDR1 is MGHRA and CDR2 is YSYEKL. The CDR3 totals 19 residues. J was trimmed by 5 bases and V by 0 bases; bases with no gene match: 11.

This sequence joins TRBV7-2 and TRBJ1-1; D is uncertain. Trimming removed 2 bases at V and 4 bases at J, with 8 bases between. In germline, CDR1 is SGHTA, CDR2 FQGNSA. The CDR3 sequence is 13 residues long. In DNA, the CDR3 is TGTGCCAGCAGCTTAAGGTGGGTCACTGAAGCTTTCTTT. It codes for CASSLRWVTEAFF.

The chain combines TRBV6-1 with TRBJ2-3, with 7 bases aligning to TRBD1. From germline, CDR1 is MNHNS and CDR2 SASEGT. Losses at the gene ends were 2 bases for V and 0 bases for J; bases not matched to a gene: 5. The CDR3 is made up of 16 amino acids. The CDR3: CASSEWDSPSTDTQYF. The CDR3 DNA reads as TGTGCCAGCAGTGAATGGGACAGTCCTAGCACAGATACGCAGTATTTT.

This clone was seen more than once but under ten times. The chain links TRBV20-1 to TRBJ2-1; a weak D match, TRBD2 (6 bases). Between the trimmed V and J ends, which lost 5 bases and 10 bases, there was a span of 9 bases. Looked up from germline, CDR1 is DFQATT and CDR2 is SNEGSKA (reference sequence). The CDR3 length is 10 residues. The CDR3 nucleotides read TGCAGTGCTCGGGACTTAGAGCAGTTCTTC. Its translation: CSARDLEQFF.

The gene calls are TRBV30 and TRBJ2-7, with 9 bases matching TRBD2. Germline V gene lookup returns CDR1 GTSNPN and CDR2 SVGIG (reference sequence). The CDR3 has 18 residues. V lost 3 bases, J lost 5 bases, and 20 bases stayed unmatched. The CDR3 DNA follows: TGTGCCTGGAGCGTTAAAGGGTATAAGGAGCGGGGGGTGAACGAGCAGTACTTC. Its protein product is CAWSVKGYKERGVNEQYF.

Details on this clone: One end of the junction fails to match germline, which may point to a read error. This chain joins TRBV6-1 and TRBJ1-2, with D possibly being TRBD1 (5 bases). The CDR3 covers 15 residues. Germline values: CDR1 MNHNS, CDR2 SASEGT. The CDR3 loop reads CASSEASTAHYGHTF. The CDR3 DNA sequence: TGTGCCAGCAGTGAAGCTTCGACAGCGCACTATGGCCACACCTTC.

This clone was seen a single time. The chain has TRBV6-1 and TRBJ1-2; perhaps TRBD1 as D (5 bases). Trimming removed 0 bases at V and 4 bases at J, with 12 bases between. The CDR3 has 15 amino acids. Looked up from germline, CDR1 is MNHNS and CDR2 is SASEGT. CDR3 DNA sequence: TGTGCCAGCAGTGAAGCGCCGGGGGGGTCCTATGGCTACACCTTC. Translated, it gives CASSEAPGGSYGYTF.

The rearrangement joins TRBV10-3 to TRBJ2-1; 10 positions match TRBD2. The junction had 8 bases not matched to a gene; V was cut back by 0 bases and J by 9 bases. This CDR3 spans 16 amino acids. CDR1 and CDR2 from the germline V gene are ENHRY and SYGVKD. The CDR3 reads CAISESISGGSGEQFF. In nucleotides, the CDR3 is TGTGCCATCAGTGAGTCGATTAGCGGGGGGTCCGGTGAGCAGTTCTTC.